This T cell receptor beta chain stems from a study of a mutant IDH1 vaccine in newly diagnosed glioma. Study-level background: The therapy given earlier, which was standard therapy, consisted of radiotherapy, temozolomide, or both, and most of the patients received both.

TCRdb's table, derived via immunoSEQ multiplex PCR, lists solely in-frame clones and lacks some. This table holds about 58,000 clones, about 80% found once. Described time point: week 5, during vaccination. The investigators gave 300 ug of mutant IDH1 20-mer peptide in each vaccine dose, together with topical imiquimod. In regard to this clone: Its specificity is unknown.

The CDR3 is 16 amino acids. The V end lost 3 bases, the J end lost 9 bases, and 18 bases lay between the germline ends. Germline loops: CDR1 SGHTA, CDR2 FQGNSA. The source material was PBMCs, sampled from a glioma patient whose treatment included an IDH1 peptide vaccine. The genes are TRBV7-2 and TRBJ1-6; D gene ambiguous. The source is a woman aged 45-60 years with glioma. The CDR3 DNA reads TGTGCCAGCAGCTTCCCCATGGAGCGGGGAGGTTCACCCCTCCACTTT. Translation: CASSFPMERGGSPLHF.